This TCR beta chain was captured by sequencing in a study of blood T cell repertoires in COVID-19. Study-level information: T cells, B-cell-depleted T cells, or PBMCs supplied cDNA or gDNA.

This clone was counted a single time. A Seattle source enrolled patients during active infection and followed them longitudinally. Looked up from germline, CDR1 is ENHRY and CDR2 is SYGVKD. V gave up 6 bases and J gave up 3 bases; unmatched junction bases: 4. The CDR3 has 13 amino acids. Some clones are missing from TCRdb's copy, which holds only in-frame ones; the method was immunoSEQ multiplex PCR. In the table there are under 45,000 clones, approximately 87% of which are singletons. This receptor was obtained from a man aged 35 to 55 with COVID-19, enrolled during active disease. This rearrangement joins TRBV10-3 to TRBJ1-2; 7 bases are a match to TRBD1. The sequencing input was peripheral blood. The CDR3 is CAIRSGGDYGYTF. DNA of the CDR3: TGTGCCATCAGATCAGGGGGTGACTATGGCTACACCTTC.